One sample yielded the 10 T cell receptor beta chains listed below, sequenced in a study of CD8+CD57+ T cells in acquired aplastic anemia. Genomic DNA templated the TCR beta VDJ and CDR3 profiling. TCRdb re-called the reads through MiXCR, storing one row per CDR3 protein. The sample lists under 350,000 distinct CDR3 sequences, 45% to 65% occurring once. The specimen sequenced was sorted CD4+, CD8+, or CD8+CD57+ T cells (not recorded which) from PBMCs. The receptors were gathered from a human donor with severe aplastic anemia or a healthy control (not recorded which).

This clonotype was observed many times. The chain joins TRBV19 to TRBJ2-5, with D perhaps TRBD2 (5 bases). Trimming pared 9 bases from V and 5 bases from J, leaving 10 bases between. The CDR3 totals 11 residues. Germline CDR1 reads LNHDA; CDR2 reads SQIVND (reference sequence). In DNA form, the CDR3 reads TGTGCCAGCAAATCGGGGGAGACCCAGTACTTC. It yields the protein CASKSGETQYF.

V usage is TRBV10-3 and J usage is TRBJ2-7, with D possibly called TRBD1 or TRBD2 (5 bases each). The CDR3 loop spans 14 amino acids. The germline V gene encodes CDR1 ENHRY and CDR2 SYGVKD. V was cut by 10 bases and J by 0 bases, with 16 bases left in between. In DNA, the CDR3 is TGTGCCAGCAGAGTGGGACGGCCCTCCTACGAGCAGTACTTC. Translated, it gives CASRVGRPSYEQYF.

This clonotype came up many times. The rearrangement links TRBV6-6 to TRBJ1-1, with no clear D. The CDR3 runs 13 residues. Germline CDR1 and CDR2: MNHNY and SVGAGI (reference sequence). V lost 4 bases, J lost 5 bases, and 11 bases lay in between. The CDR3 bases are TGTGCCAGCAGTTCTCCCCAAATAACTGAAGCTTTCTTT. The encoded protein is CASSSPQITEAFF.

About this clonotype itself: A much more abundant neighbour one base away suggests this may be a read error. The chain couples TRBV12-3 or TRBV12-4 to TRBJ2-1, with 11 bases fitting TRBD2. This CDR3 is built from 15 residues. The V gene end was trimmed by 5 bases and the J gene end by 3 bases; junction bases not matched to a gene: 3. Written as DNA, the CDR3 is TGTGCCAGCAGTCTTAGCGGGGGGGGCTACAATGAGCAGTTCTTC. Protein sequence: CASSLSGGGYNEQFF.

The chain is built from TRBV20-1 and TRBJ1-3, with D unclear. V gave up 6 bases and J gave up 3 bases, with 12 bases separating them. The CDR3 consists of 13 residues. Germline loops: CDR1 DFQATT, CDR2 SNEGSKA (reference sequence). CDR3 nucleotides: TGCAGTGCCGACGAGGGTCGTGGAAACACCATATATTTT. Translating gives CSADEGRGNTIYF.

On this clonotype itself: Likely a read error: the CDR3 ends without its conserved phenylalanine or tryptophan. The rearrangement links TRBV19 to TRBJ2-7, with 8 bases matching TRBD1. V dropped 3 bases and J dropped 2; count of bases not matched to a gene: 6. The germline gives CDR1 LNHDA, CDR2 SQIVND (reference sequence). The CDR3 spans 15 residues. The DNA of the CDR3 is TGTGCCAGTAGTATTAGACCGACAGGGGCCTACGAGCAGTACCTC. Translating it yields CASSIRPTGAYEQYL.

This clonotype was counted many times. The J gene is TRBJ1-1, the V gene TRBV7-9; D is possibly TRBD1 (6 bases). Germline V gene lookup returns CDR1 SEHNR and CDR2 FQNEAQ (reference sequence). CDR3 length equals 13 residues. Trimming pared 5 bases from V and 6 bases from J, leaving 13 bases between. The CDR3 nucleotides are TGTGCCAGCAGCCTAACGACAGGCTCTGAAGCTTTCTTT. Protein sequence: CASSLTTGSEAFF.

This clonotype was picked up one time. The chain employs TRBV7-9 and TRBJ2-1, with unresolved D. Germline-derived CDR1 and CDR2 are SEHNR and FQNEAQ (reference sequence). Trimming removed 5 bases from V and 6 bases from J, with 11 bases in between. The CDR3 contains 13 residues. The CDR3 DNA reads TGTGCCAGCAGCATCGGAATGGCCAATGAGCAGTTCTTC. This codes for CASSIGMANEQFF.

This clonotype was observed many times. The CDR3 DNA reads as TGTGCCAGCTCACCATCTAATTCACCCCTCCACTTT. Translation gives CASSPSNSPLHF. The chain combines TRBV18 with TRBJ1-6; D call uncertain. The V end was cut by 2 bases, the J end by 6 bases, with 2 bases between. Per the germline V gene, CDR1 is KGHSH and CDR2 is LQKENI. This CDR3 has 12 residues.

This clonotype was observed at least ten times. The rearrangement links TRBV7-2 to TRBJ2-7; a possible D gene is TRBD1 (6 bases). There are 13 residues in the CDR3. Germline CDR1 reads SGHTA; CDR2 reads FQGNSA. V was clipped by 5 bases and J by 4 bases, with 12 bases between them. CDR3 sequence: CASSRIQGYEQYF. CDR3 bases: TGTGCCAGCAGCCGGATACAGGGTTACGAGCAGTACTTC.